What follows describes a single TCR beta chain. Its antigen remains undetermined. Nothing much larger sits one base from this clone, and base qualities are not available. The data are from a study of T cell clones after liver transplantation (dated by TCRdb to about 2019). In the study overall: ITN030ST, the source of the samples, was a randomized trial that attempted immunosuppression withdrawal within 2 years of liver transplantation. Donor-reactive T cell clones were identified by TCRbeta sequencing after a pre-transplant mixed lymphocyte reaction and then tracked in post-transplant blood. As an antigen-independent comparator for the donor-reactive sequences, third party-reactive TCRbeta sequences from pre-transplant MLRs were identified as well. Three of the eight recipients were HCV-positive; the others were transplanted for non-autoimmune, non-viral indications. No induction therapy was given to the subjects, and standard immunosuppression was administered until randomization at 12-24 months post-transplant. Tolerance meant complete immunosuppression withdrawal for at least one year without liver enzymes rising beyond twice the upper limit of normal. Blood samples were collected pre-transplant, pre-randomization before withdrawal, and post-randomization after either full withdrawal or failed withdrawal. Of the 8 liver transplant recipients making up the studied cohort, 3 were classified as tolerant and 5 as non-tolerant.

High-throughput TCRbeta CDR3 sequencing of frozen genomic DNA was performed by immunoSEQ, including PCR amplification, mapping, bias correction and internal controls. As for how the authors treated the data: Productive rearrangements were kept, and unique TCRbeta sequences were defined by CDR3 nucleotide sequence plus V and J gene. Donor-reactive sequences required at least 5-fold expansion in CFSE-low cells versus unstimulated pre-transplant cells and at least 0.01% frequency. Minimum frequency thresholds were set for each subject on the basis of the unstimulated sample with the lowest template count, so that a detection power of at least 90% was ensured. Repertoire turnover was measured by Jensen-Shannon divergence between the top 1000 TCRbeta sequences post- and pre-transplant. Changes in detection of donor-reactive sequences were assessed with two-sided Fisher's exact tests. Held by TCRdb, this immuneACCESS table contains in-frame sequences only and omits some clones. Under half of the omission traces to an unresolved V gene where checked; the cause of the rest is unknown. V and J calls and clone size are those listed in that table; D and trimming were worked out from the DNA. The sample yields tens of thousands of clones; 65% to 85% were counted once. The ten largest clones take up roughly 0.44% of the sample.

Thawed unstimulated PBMCs were stained for CD3, CD4 and CD8 and FACS-sorted into CD3+CD4+ and CD3+CD8+ populations. Randomization to immunosuppression withdrawal applied to every one of the 8 studied subjects. The Qiagen DNeasy Blood and Tissue Kit was used for genomic DNA isolation. The paper's findings and limits, for the study overall: Conclusions were preliminary, limited by small, heterogeneous patient numbers and non-standardized post-transplant time points. After accounting for repertoire turnover, donor-reactive detection was significantly reduced in 7 of 8 subjects for CD4 and 8 of 8 for CD8. In most of the 8 subjects, regardless of tolerance or HCV status, circulating donor-reactive CD4 TCRbeta sequences dropped significantly post-transplant. Donor-reactive sequences declined more than third party-reactive ones, suggesting partial antigen-specific deletion unrelated to withdrawal success. In two subjects, low numbers of available donor cells limited the measurable donor-reactive repertoire. Because allograft tissue specimens were not available, migration of donor-reactive T cells into the graft, rather than deletion, may have occurred.

The TCR originated in a human patient who received a liver transplant. Once a transplant has taken place, some T cells may be donor derived. The sample in question was CD4+ T cells from blood, obtained just over 45 months after liver transplant.

DNA sequence: TGTGCCAGCTCACCGAGACAGGGGGCGACGAACACTGAAGCTTTCTTT. Its protein product is CASSPRQGATNTEAFF. The chain employs TRBV18 and TRBJ1-1; TRBD1 agrees with 10 junctional bases. The CDR3 runs 16 amino acids, cysteine and phenylalanine included. The entry retains the CDR3 DNA only, 48 bases that are in frame from base 1. V ends up 3 bases short and J 1 base short, with an unmatched junction base count of 5. The germline V gene provides CDR1 KGHSH and CDR2 LQKENI.